The 3 T cell receptor beta chains in this list originate from one sample, sequenced in a study of immune evolution from preneoplasia to lung adenocarcinoma. Produced via immunoSEQ multiplex PCR; TCRdb's table is partial and in-frame only. The sample consists of approximately 9,000 clones, 75% to 85% of them appearing once. The sample was FFPE adjacent normal lung tissue. These TCRs come from a person aged 55 to 79 with lung adenocarcinoma.

The count of this clone is one. This sequence joins TRBV6-6 and TRBJ1-1; D remains ambiguous. This CDR3 has 12 amino acids. The germline gives CDR1 MNHNY, CDR2 SVGAGI (reference sequence). Trimming removed 6 bases from V and 3 bases from J, with 8 bases in between. The CDR3 nucleotides read TGTGCCAGCAGGGACGGGTACACTGAAGCTTTCTTT. It specifies CASRDGYTEAFF.

The V and J genes are TRBV4-2 and TRBJ1-2, with D perhaps TRBD1 (6 bases). CDR1 is LGHNA and CDR2 is YNFKEQ in the germline V gene. There are 14 residues in the CDR3. Trimming pared 4 bases from V and 4 bases from J, leaving 13 bases between. DNA for the CDR3: TGTGCCAGCAGCCCGCGGACAGCCACCTATGGCTACACCTTC. This codes for CASSPRTATYGYTF.

By share, this clone ranks as large. Within the sample, other DNA sequences also encode this same CDR3. The chain uses TRBV28 and TRBJ1-2; D is uncertain. The CDR3 is 11 residues long. Germline CDR1 reads MDHEN; CDR2 reads SYDVKM. The germline V and J ends were trimmed by 6 bases and 8 bases, with 10 bases remaining between them. In DNA form, the CDR3 reads TGTGCCAGCAGCCGTAGCGACGGCTACACCTTC. This gives the protein CASSRSDGYTF.